This T cell receptor (beta chain) was documented in a study of T-cell memory formation after mild COVID-19. The overall study: For the most part, TCR clusters were specific to one donor.

A few counts support this clonotype. Its antigen remains unknown. General observations from the study: Memory cells collected pre-infection included some clones that later responded, suggesting cross-reactive memory joined.

CDR3 size: 11 residues. Germline assignment: CDR1 DFQATT and CDR2 SNEGSKA (reference sequence). Trimming left V 1 base short and J 9 bases short, with 7 bases between. Constant-segment primers served in 5'RACE that generated TCR alpha and TCR beta cDNA libraries bearing sample barcodes and UMIs. TCRdb reanalysed the 5' RACE reads using MiXCR and keeps one entry per CDR3 protein. The sample includes about 400,000 distinct CDR3 sequences, 20% to 25% seen only once; the top ten take over 10%. Sequenced input: PBMCs or a T cell subset sorted from them (not recorded which). The receptor's source is an adult woman who had mild COVID-19 (a few samples of this study predate the infection). Cell type and time point are not known. This chain connects TRBV20-1 to TRBJ2-1; no firm D call. The CDR3 sequence is CSARVKIEQFF. In nucleotides, the CDR3 is TGCAGTGCTAGAGTCAAGATTGAGCAGTTCTTC.